These 32 T cell receptor beta chains share one sample of origin, sequenced in a study of blood T cell repertoires in COVID-19. Assay: immunoSEQ multiplex PCR; the TCRdb copy retains only in-frame clones and omits some. Here the sample spans roughly 380,000 clones, roughly nine tenths being singletons. Sequencing was done on a sample of peripheral blood. The origin of the receptors is a woman in her sixties with COVID-19, enrolled during active disease.

The V call is TRBV7-3, the J call TRBJ2-1, with 8 bases identical to TRBD1. CDR3 length: 15 residues. Germline CDR1 reads SGHTA; CDR2 reads FQGTGA. Losses at the gene ends were 5 bases for V and 1 base for J; bases not matched to a gene: 4. CDR3 nucleotide sequence: TGTGCCAGCAGCCACGGGACAGGTTCCTACAATGAGCAGTTCTTC. As protein: CASSHGTGSYNEQFF.

The CDR3 sequence: CASSLGGGSYNSPLHF. CDR3 DNA sequence: TGCGCCAGCAGCTTGGGAGGGGGATCCTATAATTCACCCCTCCACTTT. The V call is TRBV5-1, the J call TRBJ1-6, with D possibly TRBD1 on 6 matching bases. Trimming removed 0 bases at V and 1 base at J, with 8 bases between. Germline-derived CDR1 and CDR2 are SGHRS and YFSETQ. This CDR3 spans 16 amino acids.

This chain connects TRBV6-6 to TRBJ1-5, with a weak D call TRBD1 (5 bases). The germline V and J ends were trimmed by 11 bases and 2 bases, with 10 bases remaining between them. The CDR3 extends over 12 amino acids. The germline V gene has CDR1 MNHNY and CDR2 SVGAGI (reference sequence). The CDR3 region has the DNA TGTGCCGTGGGGGGGGGCAATCAGCCCCAGCATTTT. Amino acids: CAVGGGNQPQHF.

CDR3 nucleotides: TGTGCCATCAGCGGGGGGCAAAGCACAGATACGCAGTATTTT. This translates into CAISGGQSTDTQYF. The rearrangement joins TRBV10-3 to TRBJ2-3, with D possibly being TRBD2 (7 bases). Germline lookup yields CDR1 ENHRY and CDR2 SYGVKD. V dropped 6 bases and J dropped 0 bases, with 10 bases sitting between them. This CDR3 is built from 14 residues.

J is TRBJ2-1 and V is TRBV4-1, with TRBD2 as a possible D gene (7 bases). Trimming cost V 3 bases and J 0 bases, with 27 bases left between them. The germline V gene encodes CDR1 MGHRA and CDR2 YSYEKL. There are 21 residues in the CDR3. CDR3 nucleotide sequence: TGCGCCAGCAGCCATACGGGGGGCGGGACGGTGCTTCGGAGCTCCTACAATGAGCAGTTCTTC. Its protein product is CASSHTGGGTVLRSSYNEQFF.

The count of this clone is one. The chain has TRBV19 and TRBJ2-2, with a possible D match to TRBD1 (6 bases). The CDR3 has 15 residues. V dropped 3 bases and J dropped 1 base, with 9 bases sitting between them. Looked up from germline, CDR1 is LNHDA and CDR2 is SQIVND (reference sequence). The CDR3 spells CASSIGTMNTGELFF. Written as DNA, the CDR3 is TGTGCCAGTAGTATCGGGACAATGAACACCGGGGAGCTGTTTTTT.

The chain employs TRBV10-1 and TRBJ1-1; a weak D match, TRBD1 (6 bases). Germline CDR1 reads WNHNN; CDR2 reads SYGVQD (reference sequence). The germline V and J ends were trimmed by 6 bases and 0 bases, with 8 bases remaining between them. This CDR3 spans 13 amino acids. CDR3 region: CASRQGLNTEAFF. DNA of the CDR3: TGCGCCAGCAGACAGGGATTGAACACTGAAGCTTTCTTT.

The gene calls are TRBV2 and TRBJ2-1; weak D call: TRBD2 (6 bases). Trimming left V 6 bases short and J 12 bases short, with 15 bases between. This CDR3 region has 12 residues. Germline assignment: CDR1 SNHLY and CDR2 FYNNEI. The CDR3 nucleotides read TGTGCCAGCAGGCGGGACTCTCCTGGGCAGTTCTTC. This sequence encodes CASRRDSPGQFF.

The rearrangement joins TRBV10-1 to TRBJ2-5, with a weak D call TRBD1 (6 bases). Germline V gene sequence: CDR1 WNHNN, CDR2 SYGVQD (reference sequence). The CDR3 sequence is 15 residues long. V gave up 1 base and J gave up 2 bases, with 11 bases separating them. The CDR3 sequence is CASSEFGQRQETQYF. CDR3 DNA: TGCGCCAGCAGTGAGTTCGGACAGAGACAAGAGACCCAGTACTTC.

The gene calls are TRBV9 and TRBJ1-2; D gene uncertain. V gave up 0 bases and J gave up 8 bases, with 8 bases separating them. Germline values: CDR1 SGDLS, CDR2 YYNGEE. The CDR3 covers 12 residues. CDR3 sequence (DNA): TGTGCCAGCAGCGTAGGCGGTGGCGGCTACACCTTC. It translates to CASSVGGGGYTF.

The chain combines TRBV5-1 with TRBJ1-2; D is uncertain. The CDR3 spans 15 residues. V was shortened by 0 bases and J by 0 bases, with 9 bases between the two germline ends. Germline-derived CDR1 and CDR2 are SGHRS and YFSETQ. The CDR3 coding sequence is TGCGCCAGCAGCTTGGTAGCGGGAGCTAACTATGGCTACACCTTC. Its protein product is CASSLVAGANYGYTF. Based on the CDR3 plus reference TRBV5-1 and TRBJ1-2, the full variable domain is KAGVTQTPRYLIKTRGQQVTLSCSPISGHRSVSWYQQTPGQGLQFLFEYFSETQRNKGNFPGRFSGRQFSNSRSEMNVSTLELGDSALYLCASSLVAGANYGYTFGSGTRLTVV.

The chain employs TRBV11-2 and TRBJ1-5, with D unresolved. V was pared by 3 bases and J by 1 base, with 7 bases between. The CDR3 loop spans 14 amino acids. Germline loops: CDR1 SGHAT, CDR2 FQNNGV. The CDR3 loop is CASSFGRSNQPQHF. The DNA of the CDR3 is TGTGCCAGCAGCTTCGGTAGAAGCAATCAGCCCCAGCATTTT.

The genes are TRBV6-5 and TRBJ1-1, with no clear D. V was cut by 2 bases and J by 3 bases, with 7 bases left in between. The CDR3 sequence is 13 residues long. The germline V gene has CDR1 MNHEY and CDR2 SVGAGI. CDR3: CASSYRRDTEAFF. The CDR3 coding sequence is TGTGCCAGCAGTTACCGGCGGGACACTGAAGCTTTCTTT.

This chain links TRBV27 with TRBJ1-5, with 9 bases aligning to TRBD1. The CDR3 is made up of 20 amino acids. Germline trimming cut 3 bases from V and 3 bases from J; bases unmatched to any gene: 18. Germline CDR1 is MNHEY and CDR2 is SMNVEV (reference sequence). The CDR3 here is CASSLHSGTGKLFDNQPQHF. CDR3 sequence (DNA): TGTGCCAGCAGTTTGCATTCCGGGACAGGGAAATTATTTGACAATCAGCCCCAGCATTTT.

J is TRBJ1-1 and V is TRBV2; 9 nucleotides agree with TRBD1. Germline V gives CDR1 SNHLY, CDR2 FYNNEI. Unmatched junction bases numbered 5, after V lost 6 bases and J lost 3 bases. This CDR3 comprises 14 residues. CDR3 in amino acids: CASSPGTGYTEAFF. As DNA, the CDR3 is TGTGCCAGCAGCCCCGGGACAGGGTACACTGAAGCTTTCTTT.

The V call is TRBV7-9, the J call TRBJ2-5; maybe TRBD1 (6 bases). The length of the CDR3 is 14 residues. Deletions cut 4 bases from V and 5 bases from J, with 14 bases between. Germline V lookup: CDR1 SEHNR, CDR2 FQNEAQ (reference sequence). The CDR3 loop is CASSSDSDLETQYF. The CDR3 coding sequence is TGTGCCAGCAGCTCGGACAGCGACTTGGAGACCCAGTACTTC. The complete variable domain, with remaining parts taken from reference TRBV7-9 and TRBJ2-5, reads DTGVSQNPRHKITKRGQNVTFRCDPISEHNRLYWYRQTLGQGPEFLTYFQNEAQLEKSRLLSDRFSAERPKGSFSTLEIQRTEQGDSAMYLCASSSDSDLETQYFGPGTRLLVL.

This clone was observed a single time. The gene calls are TRBV7-5 and TRBJ2-3; the tabulated D call, TRBD2, remains unverified against the DNA. TRBV7-5 represents a pseudogene. The length of the CDR3 is 14 residues. The CDR3 DNA reads as TGTGCCAGAAGCTTCTCTAGCGCCGGAGATACGCAGTATTTT. Translating gives CARSFSSAGDTQYF.

This sequence joins TRBV6-6 and TRBJ1-2, with TRBD1 as a possible D gene (5 bases). Trimming removed 7 bases at V and 8 bases at J, with 17 bases between. The CDR3 is made up of 13 amino acids. CDR1 is MNHNY, CDR2 SVGAGI, per germline (reference sequence). CDR3 sequence (DNA): TGTGCCAGCAACATCAACCAGGGTCGAGGCTACACCTTC. Its protein product is CASNINQGRGYTF.

This clone was seen ten or more times. V usage is TRBV3-1 (or the pseudogene TRBV3-2) and J usage is TRBJ1-2; D may be TRBD1 (5 bases). The CDR3 runs to 15 residues. CDR1 and CDR2 (germline): LGHDT, YNNKEL (reference sequence). V was shortened by 2 bases and J by 0 bases, with 10 bases between the two germline ends. CDR3 amino acids: CASSQQGSANYGYTF. In nucleotides, the CDR3 is TGTGCCAGCAGCCAACAGGGCTCCGCTAACTATGGCTACACCTTC.

The genes are TRBV18 and TRBJ1-1, with D perhaps matching TRBD1 (6 bases). Germline values: CDR1 KGHSH, CDR2 LQKENI. CDR3 length: 13 amino acids. V lost 4 bases to trimming and J lost 5 bases, with 11 bases between them. Here the CDR3 DNA reads TGTGCCAGCTCACTCCCGGGACAAACTGAAGCTTTCTTT. This sequence encodes CASSLPGQTEAFF.

The rearrangement uses TRBV5-1 and TRBJ1-1, with TRBD1 identical over 10 bases. The CDR3 consists of 15 residues. Germline CDR1 reads SGHRS; CDR2 reads YFSETQ. After removal of 6 bases from V and 0 bases from J, the junction contained 5 bases not matched to a gene. In DNA form, the CDR3 reads TGCGCCAGCATCCCGGGACAGGGGTTGAACACTGAAGCTTTCTTT. This translates into CASIPGQGLNTEAFF.

The genes are TRBV5-4 and TRBJ1-2; D not resolved. The CDR3 has 13 amino acids. Per germline, CDR1 SGHNT and CDR2 YYREEE (reference sequence). The V end lost 2 bases, the J end lost 6 bases, and 11 bases lay between the germline ends. CDR3 in amino acids: CASSFLPGDGYTF. The CDR3 region has the DNA TGTGCCAGCAGCTTCCTCCCCGGTGATGGCTACACCTTC. Looking up the rest from reference TRBV5-4 and TRBJ1-2 gives the full variable domain: ETGVTQSPTHLIKTRGQQVTLRCSSQSGHNTVSWYQQALGQGPQFIFQYYREEENGRGNFPPRFSGLQFPNYSSELNVNALELDDSALYLCASSFLPGDGYTFGSGTRLTVV.

This clone occurred once. The rearrangement joins TRBV9 to TRBJ1-2; D gene unclear. CDR3 size: 15 residues. CDR1 and CDR2 (germline): SGDLS, YYNGEE. With 2 bases removed from V and 8 bases from J, the gap between germline ends came to 19 bases. CDR3 nucleotides: TGTGCCAGCAGCGTTTCAGGATCCTCCGGGGAAGGCTACACCTTC. This gives the protein CASSVSGSSGEGYTF.

This clone was seen a few times. The chain employs TRBV30 and TRBJ1-2; D is ambiguous. Germline values: CDR1 GTSNPN, CDR2 SVGIG (reference sequence). Trimming cost V 2 bases and J 1 base, with 5 bases left between them. This CDR3 has 12 amino acids. The CDR3 bases are TGTGCCTGGAGTTCGGTTAACTATGGCTACACCTTC. This encodes CAWSSVNYGYTF.

The chain combines TRBV9 with TRBJ2-7; possibly TRBD2 for D (5 bases). V gave up 3 bases and J gave up 8 bases, with 18 bases separating them. The length of the CDR3 is 14 residues. The germline CDR1 and CDR2 sequences are SGDLS and YYNGEE. The CDR3 here is CASSGASMGNKQYF. The CDR3, as DNA: TGTGCCAGCAGCGGGGCTAGCATGGGAAATAAGCAGTACTTC. The whole variable domain, filled in from reference TRBV9 and TRBJ2-7, reads DSGVTQTPKHLITATGQRVTLRCSPRSGDLSVYWYQQSLDQGLQFLIQYYNGEERAKGNILERFSAQQFPDLHSELNLSSLELGDSALYFCASSGASMGNKQYFGPGTRLTVT.

This clone was seen only once. V usage is TRBV3-1 (or the pseudogene TRBV3-2) and J usage is TRBJ1-6, with 10 bases identical to TRBD1. The trim removed 6 bases at V and 10 bases at J, leaving 9 bases unmatched. Germline loops: CDR1 LGHDT, CDR2 YNNKEL (reference sequence). The CDR3 is 15 residues long. The CDR3 loop is CASRDMTGGNSPLHF. DNA of the CDR3: TGTGCCAGCAGGGATATGACAGGGGGCAACTCACCCCTCCACTTT.

This chain links TRBV6-5 with TRBJ1-3, with 9 bases that match TRBD1. The ends lost 0 bases at V and 10 bases at J; junction bases unmatched: 4. Germline lookup yields CDR1 MNHEY and CDR2 SVGAGI. The CDR3 length is 14 residues. The CDR3 protein is CASSYSLGQGTIYF. Here the CDR3 DNA reads TGTGCCAGCAGTTACTCGCTGGGACAGGGAACCATATATTTT.

The chain recombines TRBV2 with TRBJ1-3; TRBD1 might be the D (5 bases). V was trimmed by 6 bases and J by 1 base, leaving 10 bases between them. This CDR3 comprises 14 residues. Germline V lookup: CDR1 SNHLY, CDR2 FYNNEI. The CDR3 region has the DNA TGTGCCAGCAGCCAGGAGGGGTCTGGAAACACCATATATTTT. Protein product: CASSQEGSGNTIYF. Drawing the rest from reference TRBV2 and TRBJ1-3, the complete variable domain is EPEVTQTPSHQVTQMGQEVILRCVPISNHLYFYWYRQILGQKVEFLVSFYNNEISEKSEIFDDQFSVERPDGSNFTLKIRSTKLEDSAMYFCASSQEGSGNTIYFGEGSWLTVV.

The chain employs TRBV24-1 and TRBJ1-1, with a weak D call TRBD1 (5 bases). Trimming cost V 9 bases and J 1 base, with 11 bases left between them. Germline CDR1 and CDR2: KGHDR and SFDVKD. The CDR3 is made up of 13 amino acids. The CDR3 reads CATFVGANTEAFF. CDR3 nucleotide sequence: TGTGCCACCTTCGTTGGGGCGAACACTGAAGCTTTCTTT.

The V call is TRBV18, the J call TRBJ2-3; 8 nucleotides align to TRBD1. Per germline, CDR1 KGHSH and CDR2 LQKENI. The CDR3 runs 14 residues. The V and J ends lost 4 bases and 1 base, in that order; junction bases with no gene match: 1. In nucleotides, the CDR3 is TGTGCCAGCTCACGGGGACAGGGCACAGATACGCAGTATTTT. It translates to CASSRGQGTDTQYF.

The V gene is TRBV29-1, the J gene TRBJ1-2, with 7 bases fitting TRBD1. The trim removed 4 bases at V and 3 bases at J, leaving 5 bases unmatched. The CDR3 runs 13 residues. The germline gives CDR1 SQVTM, CDR2 ANQGSEA. The CDR3 bases are TGCAGCGTTGGTACAGGGGCATACTATGGCTACACCTTC. It translates to CSVGTGAYYGYTF.

This clone was observed a single time. The rearrangement uses TRBV5-1 and TRBJ2-2, with TRBD1 as a possible D gene (6 bases). The CDR3 is made up of 15 amino acids. V gave up 4 bases and J gave up 4 bases, with 14 bases separating them. Germline-derived CDR1 and CDR2 are SGHRS and YFSETQ. The CDR3 nucleotides are TGCGCCAGCAGCCCGAGACAGGAATCCACCGGGGAGCTGTTTTTT. It yields the protein CASSPRQESTGELFF.